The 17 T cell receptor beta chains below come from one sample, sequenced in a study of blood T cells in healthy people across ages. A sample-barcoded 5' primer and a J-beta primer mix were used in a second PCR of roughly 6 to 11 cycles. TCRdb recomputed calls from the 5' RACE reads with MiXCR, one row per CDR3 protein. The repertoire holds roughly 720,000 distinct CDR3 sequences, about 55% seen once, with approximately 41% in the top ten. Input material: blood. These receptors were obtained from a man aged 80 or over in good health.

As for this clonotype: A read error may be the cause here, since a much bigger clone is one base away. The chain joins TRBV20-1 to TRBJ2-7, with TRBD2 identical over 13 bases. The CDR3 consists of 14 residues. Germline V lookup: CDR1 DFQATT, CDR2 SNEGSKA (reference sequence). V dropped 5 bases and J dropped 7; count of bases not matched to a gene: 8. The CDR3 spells CSAPLAGGTHEQYF. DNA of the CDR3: TGCAGTGCTCCACTAGCGGGAGGGACCCATGAGCAGTACTTC.

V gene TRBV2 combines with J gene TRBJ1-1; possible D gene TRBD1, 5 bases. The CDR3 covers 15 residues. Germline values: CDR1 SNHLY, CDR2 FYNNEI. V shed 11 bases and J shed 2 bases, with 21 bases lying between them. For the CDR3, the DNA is TGTGCCGGAGTTCTTGGGGCGCGGGGAAACACTGAAGCTTTCTTT. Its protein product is CAGVLGARGNTEAFF.

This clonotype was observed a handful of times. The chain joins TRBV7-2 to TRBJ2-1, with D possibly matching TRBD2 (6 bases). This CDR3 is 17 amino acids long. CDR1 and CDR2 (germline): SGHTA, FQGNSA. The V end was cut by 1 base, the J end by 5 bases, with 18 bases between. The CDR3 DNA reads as TGTGCCAGCAGCTTAGGGTGGGGGGACGGGCGGCACAATGAGCAGTTCTTC. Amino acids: CASSLGWGDGRHNEQFF.

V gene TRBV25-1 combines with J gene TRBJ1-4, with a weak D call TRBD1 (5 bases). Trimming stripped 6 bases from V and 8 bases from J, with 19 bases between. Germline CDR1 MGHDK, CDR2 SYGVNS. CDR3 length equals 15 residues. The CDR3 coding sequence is TGTGCCAGCAGGCAATGGGAGGGGACCGGCGAAAAACTGTTTTTT. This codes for CASRQWEGTGEKLFF.

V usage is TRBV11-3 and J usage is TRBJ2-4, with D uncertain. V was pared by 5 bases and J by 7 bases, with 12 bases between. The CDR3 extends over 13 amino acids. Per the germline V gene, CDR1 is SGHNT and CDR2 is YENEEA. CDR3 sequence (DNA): TGTGCCAGCAGCGTCGCGGTGGGGAACATTCAGTACTTC. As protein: CASSVAVGNIQYF. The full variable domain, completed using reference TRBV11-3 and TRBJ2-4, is EAGVVQSPRYKIIEKKQPVAFWCNPISGHNTLYWYLQNLGQGPELLIRYENEEAVDDSQLPKDRFSAERLKGVDSTLKIQPAELGDSAVYLCASSVAVGNIQYFGAGTRLSVL.

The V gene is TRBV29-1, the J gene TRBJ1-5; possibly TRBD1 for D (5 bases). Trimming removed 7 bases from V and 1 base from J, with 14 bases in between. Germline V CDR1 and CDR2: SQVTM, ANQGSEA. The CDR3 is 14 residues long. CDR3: CSASQGGSNQPQHF. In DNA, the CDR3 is TGCAGCGCGAGCCAGGGCGGGAGCAATCAGCCCCAGCATTTT.

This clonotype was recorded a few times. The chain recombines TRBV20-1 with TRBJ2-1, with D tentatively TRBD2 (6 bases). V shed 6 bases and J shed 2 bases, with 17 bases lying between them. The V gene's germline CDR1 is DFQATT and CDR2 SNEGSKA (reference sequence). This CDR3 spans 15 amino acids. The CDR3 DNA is TGCAGTGCCCACCTTGGCGGGGCAACCTACAATGAGCAGTTCTTC. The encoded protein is CSAHLGGATYNEQFF.

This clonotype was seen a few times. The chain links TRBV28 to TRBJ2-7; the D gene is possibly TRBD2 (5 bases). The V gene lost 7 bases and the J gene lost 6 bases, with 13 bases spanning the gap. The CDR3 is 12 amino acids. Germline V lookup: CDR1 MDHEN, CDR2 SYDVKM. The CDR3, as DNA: TGTGCCAGCATTGAGGGCCCGGGCGAGCAGTACTTC. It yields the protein CASIEGPGEQYF.

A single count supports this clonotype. CDR3 residues: CASSLGIGLYEQYF. The CDR3 DNA reads TGTGCCAGCAGCTTAGGAATCGGGCTCTACGAGCAGTACTTC. The gene calls are TRBV7-6 and TRBJ2-7, with D unresolved. CDR3 length equals 14 residues. CDR1 is SGHVS, CDR2 FNYEAQ, per germline. Deletions cut 1 base from V and 3 bases from J, with 10 bases between.

In DNA form, the CDR3 reads TGTGCCAGCAGTCGCCAGATTTACCAAGAGACCCAGTACTTC. It codes for CASSRQIYQETQYF. V usage is TRBV25-1 and J usage is TRBJ2-5; D call uncertain. CDR1 MGHDK and CDR2 SYGVNS come from the germline V gene. V lost 5 bases and J lost 0, with 10 bases in between. CDR3 length equals 14 residues.

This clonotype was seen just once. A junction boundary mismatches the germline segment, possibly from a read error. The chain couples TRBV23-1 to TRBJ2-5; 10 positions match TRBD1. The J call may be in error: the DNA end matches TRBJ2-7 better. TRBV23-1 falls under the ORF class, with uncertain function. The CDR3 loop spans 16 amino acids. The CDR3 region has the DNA TGCGCCGGCAGTCAACAGACAGGGGGCGGATTCTACGAGCAGTACTTC. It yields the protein CAGSQQTGGGFYEQYF.

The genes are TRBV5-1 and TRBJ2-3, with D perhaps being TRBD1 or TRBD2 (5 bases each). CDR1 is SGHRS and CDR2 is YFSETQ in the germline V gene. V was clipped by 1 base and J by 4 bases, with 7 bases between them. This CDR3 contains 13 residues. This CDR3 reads CASSLMGADTQYF. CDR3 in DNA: TGCGCCAGCAGCTTGATGGGGGCAGATACGCAGTATTTT.

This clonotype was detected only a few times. CDR3 residues: CASSPPPFGYAYF. The CDR3 DNA follows: TGTGCCAGCAGCCCCCCCCCATTTGGATACGCGTATTTT. The genes are TRBV7-2 and TRBJ2-3, with D unclear. Germline CDR1 is SGHTA and CDR2 is FQGNSA. This CDR3 has 13 amino acids. V was pared by 5 bases and J by 14 bases, with 20 bases between.

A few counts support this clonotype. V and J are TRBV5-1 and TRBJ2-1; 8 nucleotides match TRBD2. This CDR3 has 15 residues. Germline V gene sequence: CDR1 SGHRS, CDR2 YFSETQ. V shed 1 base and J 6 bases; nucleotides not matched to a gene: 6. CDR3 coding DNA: TGCGCCAGCAGCTTGCAAGGACTAGCCCCCAATGAGCAGTTCTTC. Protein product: CASSLQGLAPNEQFF.

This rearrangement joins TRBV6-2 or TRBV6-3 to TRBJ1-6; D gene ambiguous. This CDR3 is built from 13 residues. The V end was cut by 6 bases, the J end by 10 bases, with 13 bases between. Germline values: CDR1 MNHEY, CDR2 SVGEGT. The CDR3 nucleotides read TGTGCCAGCAGCCGACACCTTCGCTCACCCCTCCACTTT. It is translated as CASSRHLRSPLHF.

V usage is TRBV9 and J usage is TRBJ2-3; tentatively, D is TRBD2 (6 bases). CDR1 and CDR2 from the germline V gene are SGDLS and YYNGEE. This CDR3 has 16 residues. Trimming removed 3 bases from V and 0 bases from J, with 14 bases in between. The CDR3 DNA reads TGTGCCAGCAGCGGCGGGCTAGGGACTAGCACAGATACGCAGTATTTT. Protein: CASSGGLGTSTDTQYF.

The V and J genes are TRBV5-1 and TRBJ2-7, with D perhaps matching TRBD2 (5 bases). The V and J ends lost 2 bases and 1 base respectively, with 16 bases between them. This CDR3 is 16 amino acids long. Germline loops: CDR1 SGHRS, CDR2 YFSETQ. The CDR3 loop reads CASSFVGGLGSYEQYF. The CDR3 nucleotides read TGCGCCAGCAGCTTCGTGGGCGGGTTGGGGTCCTACGAGCAGTACTTC.